Sequencing of this T cell receptor (beta chain) was carried out in a study of CD8+ T cells in alopecia areata (dated by TCRdb to the late 2010s). About the study as a whole: Treated patients were enrolled in an open-label pilot trial of oral tofacitinib, 5 to 10 mg twice daily, for moderate-to-severe alopecia areata. Tofacitinib was administered for 6 to 18 months, and 6 months of follow-up off drug were then conducted to assess delayed response and recurrence. The SALT score, which quantifies the percentage of affected scalp surface area, was used to measure disease severity in treated patients. In both human patients and the C3H/HeJ mouse model, the study applied high-throughput TCRbeta sequencing to look at T cell clonal expansion in alopecia areata. Scalp tissue and sorted CD4+ and CD8+ peripheral blood T cells from patchy and totalis/universalis alopecia areata patients and from healthy controls were covered by human TCRbeta sequencing. Biopsies were taken from tofacitinib-treated patients at baseline and again at 4 and 24 weeks into treatment, and several of those patients also had a later scalp biopsy. Clonality in the scalp was compared among normal scalp (n=4), patchy alopecia areata scalp (n=8), and alopecia totalis/universalis scalp (n=8). RNA came from the PAXgene miRNA kit for fixed scalp, the miRNeasy kit for PBMCs, and the RNeasy kit for mouse skin. immunoSEQ multiplex PCR using 35 Vbeta forward primers and 13 Jbeta reverse primers was used to amplify TCRbeta CDR3 regions. The study at large found these results: With tofacitinib, both scalp clonality and the number of expanded CD8+ clones among the top 100 scalp clones went down significantly. The treated cohort was small, with a single nonresponder, so links between baseline CD8+ expansion and response need larger studies. Compared with normal scalp, lesional scalp had higher clonality and more expanded CD8+ clones, particularly in alopecia totalis/universalis, a pattern that suggests antigenic drive. Resident alphabeta T cells in normal human skin are also sequenced, complicating scalp TCR repertoire analysis, unlike mouse skin dominated by gammadelta T cells. Shared TCR sequences between patients were less evident than in mice, which may be partly attributable to HLA diversity in the patient population. During tofacitinib treatment, many expanded lesional clones remained in scalp and blood, and this persistence may partly explain relapse after treatment is stopped.

The sample's treatment or condition label, decoded: oral pan-JAK inhibitor, 5-10 mg twice daily. Peripheral blood and lesional scalp punch biopsies were obtained from patients with alopecia areata. After PBMCs were isolated by density centrifugation and stained for CD3, CD4 and CD8, a FACSAria was used to sort CD4+ and CD8+ T cells. The CDR3 starts with the cysteine, ends with the phenylalanine, and has 15 residues. CDR3 DNA is the only sequence kept; it has 45 bases, read in frame from the first base. Ends trimmed: V by 3 bases, J by 2 bases; bases unmatched to a gene: 5. CDR1 and CDR2, looked up from the germline V gene, are SQVTM and ANQGSEA. Regarding this clone: Its antigen specificity is not known. Nothing much larger sits one base from this clone, and base qualities are not available.

Libraries were built with the immunoSEQ multiplex PCR assay. RNA was extracted from all samples and reverse transcribed into cDNA, which served as template for TCR sequencing. SuperScript III was used for first-strand cDNA synthesis, primed with a 2:1 mix of oligo-dT and random hexamers. A synthetic immune receptor repertoire was used to gauge amplification bias, and whatever bias remained was removed computationally. In the original analysis: Raw reads were preprocessed to remove errors, and CDR3 was defined according to IMGT conventions as the region from the conserved cysteine to phenylalanine. To get clonality, Shannon entropy was normalized by log2 of the number of productive unique TCRs and the result was subtracted from 1. Scalp TCRbeta sequences were cross-referenced with sorted blood CD4 and CD8 repertoires so that the CD4 or CD8 identity of scalp clones could be inferred. Drawn from immuneACCESS, this table holds only the in-frame rearrangements with V and J called that TCRdb kept. Clones are partly lost; checked studies trace under half to an unresolved V gene and leave the rest unexplained. That table gives V, J and clone size, and the DNA gave D and trimming. The sample has 200,000 to 250,000 clones on record, more than 55% of them singletons. The top ten hold roughly 1.2% of the sample.

The chain joins TRBV29-1 to TRBJ2-5; 11 junctional bases match TRBD2. The receptor comes from a human donor with alopecia areata. Sequenced material: CD4+ T cells sorted from blood, taken at approximately week 45, from a patient treated with tofacitinib. The sequence in DNA is TGCAGCGTTGATGGACTAGCGGGTATACAAGAGACCCAGTACTTC. This yields the protein CSVDGLAGIQETQYF.